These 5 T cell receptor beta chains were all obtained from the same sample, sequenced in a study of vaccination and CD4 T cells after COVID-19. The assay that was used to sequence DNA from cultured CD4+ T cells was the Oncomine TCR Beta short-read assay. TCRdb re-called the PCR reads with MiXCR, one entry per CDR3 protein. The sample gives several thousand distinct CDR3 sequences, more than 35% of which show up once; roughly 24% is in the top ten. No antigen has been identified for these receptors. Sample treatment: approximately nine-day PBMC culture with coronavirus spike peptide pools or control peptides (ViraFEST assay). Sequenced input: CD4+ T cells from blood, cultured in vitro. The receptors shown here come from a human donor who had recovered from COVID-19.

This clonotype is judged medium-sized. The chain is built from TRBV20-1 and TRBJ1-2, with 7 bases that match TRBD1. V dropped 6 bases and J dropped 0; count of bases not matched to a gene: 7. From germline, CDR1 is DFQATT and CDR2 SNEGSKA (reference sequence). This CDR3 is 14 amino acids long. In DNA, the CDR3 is TGCAGTGCCAAAAGGGACAGCCCTAACTATGGCTACACCTTC. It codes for CSAKRDSPNYGYTF.

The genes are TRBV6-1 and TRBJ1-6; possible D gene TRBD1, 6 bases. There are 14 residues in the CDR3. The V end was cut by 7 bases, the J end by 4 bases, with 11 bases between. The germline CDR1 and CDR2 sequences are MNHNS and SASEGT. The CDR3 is CASIRDTYNSPLHF. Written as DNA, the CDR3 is TGTGCCAGCATCCGGGACACATATAATTCACCCCTCCACTTT.

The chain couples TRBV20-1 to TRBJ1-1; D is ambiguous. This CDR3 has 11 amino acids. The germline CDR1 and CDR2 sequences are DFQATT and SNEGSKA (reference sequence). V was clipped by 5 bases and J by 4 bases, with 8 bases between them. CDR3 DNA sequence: TGCAGTGCTGCGAGGTTCACTGAAGCTTTCTTT. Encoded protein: CSAARFTEAFF.

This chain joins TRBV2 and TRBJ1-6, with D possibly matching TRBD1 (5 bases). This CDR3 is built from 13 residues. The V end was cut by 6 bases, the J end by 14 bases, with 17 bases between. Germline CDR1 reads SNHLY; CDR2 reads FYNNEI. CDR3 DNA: TGTGCCAGCAGAGGGACCGGGGCCATGGCCCTCCACTTT. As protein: CASRGTGAMALHF.

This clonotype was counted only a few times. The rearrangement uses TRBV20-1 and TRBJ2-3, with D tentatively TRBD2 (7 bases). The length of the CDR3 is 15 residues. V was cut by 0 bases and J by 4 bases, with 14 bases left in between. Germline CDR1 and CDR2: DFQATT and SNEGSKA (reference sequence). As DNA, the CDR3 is TGCAGTGCTAGAGATAGTAGGGGGGGGCCAGATACGCAGTATTTT. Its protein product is CSARDSRGGPDTQYF.